A selection of T cell receptor beta chains follows, all from one sample in a study of shared clonotypes between healthy human individuals. Libraries were prepared by immunoSEQ multiplex PCR; TCRdb keeps only in-frame clonotypes and omits some of them. The sample consists of roughly 2.5 million clones, more than 90% of them appearing once. Sequencing was performed on naive CD4+ T cells sorted from blood. These receptors were obtained from a young man in good health. CDR3s include the opening cysteine and the closing phenylalanine or tryptophan. Fields, in order: CDR3 protein, CDR3 DNA, V gene, J gene, D gene, clone size. D genes are given only for firm matches. Clone size is not always given. Where it is, it says once, few, many or a class for expanded clones.

cdr3_aa: CASSVGGRVRTAGNTIYF; cdr3_nt: TGTGCCAGCAGCGTGGGGGGCAGGGTCAGAACTGCTGGAAACACCATATATTTT; v_call: TRBV9; j_call: TRBJ1-3; d_call: -; clone_size: -
cdr3_aa: CASRRMSLEFF; cdr3_nt: TGTGCCAGCAGACGAATGTCCCTGGAGTTCTTC; v_call: TRBV6-1; j_call: TRBJ2-1; d_call: -; clone_size: once
cdr3_aa: CASSRVPNEKLFF; cdr3_nt: TGTGCCAGCTCGAGGGTCCCTAATGAAAAACTGTTTTTT; v_call: TRBV6-5; j_call: TRBJ1-4; d_call: -; clone_size: -
cdr3_aa: CASRTLKSGNTIYF; cdr3_nt: TGTGCCAGCAGAACACTGAAGAGTGGAAACACCATATATTTT; v_call: TRBV2; j_call: TRBJ1-3; d_call: -; clone_size: -
cdr3_aa: CASSPLQGGNEKLFF; cdr3_nt: TGTGCCAGCTCACCCCTCCAGGGAGGTAATGAAAAACTGTTTTTT; v_call: TRBV18; j_call: TRBJ1-4; d_call: -; clone_size: -
cdr3_aa: CASSPAWGGYEQYF; cdr3_nt: TGTGCCAGCTCACCGGCCTGGGGTGGCTACGAGCAGTACTTC; v_call: TRBV18; j_call: TRBJ2-7; d_call: -; clone_size: -
cdr3_aa: CASSPTRPSSGANVLTF; cdr3_nt: TGTGCCAGCAGCCCAACTCGACCTTCATCTGGGGCCAACGTCCTGACTTTC; v_call: TRBV7-8; j_call: TRBJ2-6; d_call: -; clone_size: -
cdr3_aa: CASSSGSGPYEQYF; cdr3_nt: TGTGCCAGCAGTTCCGGGAGTGGGCCCTACGAGCAGTACTTC; v_call: TRBV6-6; j_call: TRBJ2-7; d_call: -; clone_size: -
cdr3_aa: CASSALGGNSYEQYF; cdr3_nt: TGTGCCAGCAGTGCCTTGGGGGGTAACTCCTACGAGCAGTACTTC; v_call: TRBV2; j_call: TRBJ2-7; d_call: -; clone_size: few
cdr3_aa: CASSVEGTSGLYEQYF; cdr3_nt: TGTGCCAGCAGCGTAGAGGGGACTAGCGGCCTCTACGAGCAGTACTTC; v_call: TRBV9; j_call: TRBJ2-7; d_call: TRBD2; clone_size: once
cdr3_aa: CASSLKDRGRSSPLHF; cdr3_nt: TGTGCCAGCAGCTTGAAGGACAGGGGGCGAAGTTCACCCCTCCACTTT; v_call: TRBV7-2; j_call: TRBJ1-6; d_call: TRBD1; clone_size: once
cdr3_aa: CASSGRTSGGTDTQYF; cdr3_nt: TGTGCCAGCAGTGGACGGACTAGCGGGGGTACAGATACGCAGTATTTT; v_call: TRBV6-1; j_call: TRBJ2-3; d_call: TRBD2; clone_size: -
cdr3_aa: CASSLERQHLTDTQYF; cdr3_nt: TGTGCCAGCAGCTTAGAGCGACAGCATCTGACAGATACGCAGTATTTT; v_call: TRBV7-6; j_call: TRBJ2-3; d_call: -; clone_size: -
cdr3_aa: CASSAGILKPYEQYF; cdr3_nt: TGTGCCAGCAGTGCAGGGATACTAAAGCCCTACGAGCAGTACTTC; v_call: TRBV28; j_call: TRBJ2-7; d_call: -; clone_size: -
cdr3_aa: CASRGFSPNSPLHF; cdr3_nt: TGTGCCAGCAGGGGCTTTTCTCCCAATTCACCCCTCCACTTT; v_call: TRBV6-1; j_call: TRBJ1-6; d_call: -; clone_size: -
cdr3_aa: CASSPFMGQGNTEAFF; cdr3_nt: TGTGCCAGCTCACCATTTATGGGACAGGGGAACACTGAAGCTTTCTTT; v_call: TRBV18; j_call: TRBJ1-1; d_call: TRBD1; clone_size: -
cdr3_aa: CASSSMMGVEETQYF; cdr3_nt: TGTGCCAGCAGTTCCATGATGGGGGTCGAGGAGACCCAGTACTTC; v_call: TRBV28; j_call: TRBJ2-5; d_call: -; clone_size: -
cdr3_aa: CASRQGLLNEKLFF; cdr3_nt: TGTGCCAGTAGACAGGGGCTATTAAATGAAAAACTGTTTTTT; v_call: TRBV19; j_call: TRBJ1-4; d_call: TRBD1; clone_size: -
cdr3_aa: CASSLGQAVSGNTIYF; cdr3_nt: TGTGCCAGCAGCTTGGGACAGGCCGTCTCTGGAAACACCATATATTTT; v_call: TRBV7-9; j_call: TRBJ1-3; d_call: TRBD1; clone_size: once
cdr3_aa: CASSMDYKNIQYF; cdr3_nt: TGTGCCAGTAGTATGGACTACAAAAACATTCAGTACTTC; v_call: TRBV19; j_call: TRBJ2-4; d_call: -; clone_size: -
cdr3_aa: CASSLAEGGNTIYF; cdr3_nt: TGTGCCAGCAGCTTAGCGGAGGGGGGAAACACCATATATTTT; v_call: TRBV7-9; j_call: TRBJ1-3; d_call: -; clone_size: once
cdr3_aa: CSVSQGSLGKNIQYF; cdr3_nt: TGCAGCGTCTCACAGGGGAGTCTGGGCAAAAACATTCAGTACTTC; v_call: TRBV29-1; j_call: TRBJ2-4; d_call: TRBD1; clone_size: once
cdr3_aa: CASSTGTSGIPGADTQYF; cdr3_nt: TGCGCCAGCAGCACCGGGACTAGCGGGATCCCGGGAGCAGATACGCAGTATTTT; v_call: TRBV5-1; j_call: TRBJ2-3; d_call: TRBD2; clone_size: -
cdr3_aa: CSVKMIRARRGYTF; cdr3_nt: TGCAGCGTTAAAATGATCCGGGCCCGGAGGGGCTACACCTTC; v_call: TRBV29-1; j_call: TRBJ1-2; d_call: -; clone_size: -
cdr3_aa: CSVVTGVDTQYF; cdr3_nt: TGCAGCGTTGTAACCGGGGTAGATACGCAGTATTTT; v_call: TRBV29-1; j_call: TRBJ2-3; d_call: -; clone_size: -
cdr3_aa: CASRPAGGGEKLFF; cdr3_nt: TGTGCCAGCCGACCGGCCGGGGGCGGCGAAAAACTGTTTTTT; v_call: TRBV5-4; j_call: TRBJ1-4; d_call: -; clone_size: -
cdr3_aa: CASSEGGTGGYEQYF; cdr3_nt: TGTGCCAGCAGTGAAGGGGGGACAGGGGGCTACGAGCAGTACTTC; v_call: TRBV6-1; j_call: TRBJ2-7; d_call: TRBD1; clone_size: -
cdr3_aa: CASSPGTGGFGYTF; cdr3_nt: TGTGCCAGCAGCCCAGGGACGGGCGGCTTTGGCTACACCTTC; v_call: TRBV7-6; j_call: TRBJ1-2; d_call: -; clone_size: once
cdr3_aa: CASRSGTASTDTQYF; cdr3_nt: TGTGCCAGCAGATCCGGGACGGCCAGCACAGATACGCAGTATTTT; v_call: TRBV6-5; j_call: TRBJ2-3; d_call: -; clone_size: -
cdr3_aa: CAWSVNDNTEAFF; cdr3_nt: TGTGCCTGGAGTGTTAATGATAACACTGAAGCTTTCTTT; v_call: TRBV30; j_call: TRBJ1-1; d_call: -; clone_size: -
cdr3_aa: CASSTSDRSSYEQYF; cdr3_nt: TGTGCCAGTAGTACCTCGGACCGGAGCTCCTACGAGCAGTACTTC; v_call: TRBV19; j_call: TRBJ2-7; d_call: -; clone_size: -
cdr3_aa: CASSRLAASNEQFF; cdr3_nt: TGCGCCAGCAGTAGACTAGCGGCCTCCAATGAGCAGTTCTTC; v_call: TRBV5-1; j_call: TRBJ2-1; d_call: TRBD2; clone_size: -
cdr3_aa: CASSLGPRDSYEQYF; cdr3_nt: TGCGCCAGCAGTTTAGGCCCCAGGGATTCCTACGAGCAGTACTTC; v_call: TRBV5-1; j_call: TRBJ2-7; d_call: -; clone_size: -
cdr3_aa: CASSPTRAVYGYTF; cdr3_nt: TGCGCCAGCAGCCCGACCCGAGCGGTCTATGGCTACACCTTC; v_call: TRBV5-1; j_call: TRBJ1-2; d_call: -; clone_size: -
cdr3_aa: CASSFHPGGSYEQYF; cdr3_nt: TGCGCCAGCAGCTTTCATCCAGGGGGCTCCTACGAGCAGTACTTC; v_call: TRBV5-1; j_call: TRBJ2-7; d_call: TRBD1; clone_size: -
cdr3_aa: CASSTGTGGSPLHF; cdr3_nt: TGTGCCAGCAGTACCGGGACAGGAGGGTCACCCCTCCACTTT; v_call: TRBV6-5; j_call: TRBJ1-6; d_call: TRBD1; clone_size: once
cdr3_aa: CASSLRYSSSSYEQYF; cdr3_nt: TGTGCCAGCAGTTTAAGGTACAGTTCGAGCTCCTACGAGCAGTACTTC; v_call: TRBV28; j_call: TRBJ2-7; d_call: -; clone_size: once
cdr3_aa: CASSLAQKKWPFF; cdr3_nt: TGTGCCAGCAGCTTAGCGCAGAAAAAGTGGCCGTTCTTC; v_call: TRBV11-2; j_call: TRBJ2-1; d_call: -; clone_size: -
cdr3_aa: CSVLDRDTGELFF; cdr3_nt: TGCAGCGTCCTGGACAGGGACACCGGGGAGCTGTTTTTT; v_call: TRBV29-1; j_call: TRBJ2-2; d_call: TRBD1; clone_size: -
cdr3_aa: CASSVRGSRDSPLHF; cdr3_nt: TGTGCCAGCAGCGTCCGGGGCAGCAGGGATTCACCCCTCCACTTT; v_call: TRBV7-9; j_call: TRBJ1-6; d_call: -; clone_size: few
cdr3_aa: CASYGTPNTEAFF; cdr3_nt: TGTGCCAGCTACGGGACACCGAACACTGAAGCTTTCTTT; v_call: TRBV6-1; j_call: TRBJ1-1; d_call: -; clone_size: -
cdr3_aa: CAWSRGLAADF; cdr3_nt: TGTGCCTGGAGTCGTGGGCTAGCCGCAGACTTC; v_call: TRBV30; j_call: TRBJ2-5; d_call: -; clone_size: -
cdr3_aa: CASSSGQGGTGYTF; cdr3_nt: TGTGCCAGCAGCTCCGGACAGGGGGGAACTGGCTACACCTTC; v_call: TRBV11-1; j_call: TRBJ1-2; d_call: TRBD1; clone_size: -
cdr3_aa: CASSFSGTSGYEQYF; cdr3_nt: TGTGCCAGCAGCTTTTCTGGGACTAGCGGCTACGAGCAGTACTTC; v_call: TRBV7-2; j_call: TRBJ2-7; d_call: TRBD2; clone_size: once
cdr3_aa: CASSQPTSGRYDEQFF; cdr3_nt: TGCGCCAGCAGCCAACCTACTAGCGGGAGATACGATGAGCAGTTCTTC; v_call: TRBV4-1; j_call: TRBJ2-1; d_call: TRBD2; clone_size: -
cdr3_aa: CASSPYRQDYEQYF; cdr3_nt: TGTGCCAGCAGTCCGTATCGGCAGGACTACGAGCAGTACTTC; v_call: TRBV6-1; j_call: TRBJ2-7; d_call: -; clone_size: -
cdr3_aa: CASSLGTGNGYTF; cdr3_nt: TGCGCCAGCAGCTTAGGGACAGGTAATGGCTACACCTTC; v_call: TRBV5-1; j_call: TRBJ1-2; d_call: TRBD1; clone_size: -
cdr3_aa: CASSLGQGWTEAFF; cdr3_nt: TGCGCCAGCAGCTTGGGACAGGGATGGACTGAAGCTTTCTTT; v_call: TRBV5-1; j_call: TRBJ1-1; d_call: TRBD1; clone_size: -
cdr3_aa: CAISGEGQGNTEAFF; cdr3_nt: TGTGCCATCAGTGGAGAGGGACAGGGCAACACTGAAGCTTTCTTT; v_call: TRBV10-3; j_call: TRBJ1-1; d_call: TRBD1; clone_size: few